This T cell receptor (beta chain) was profiled in a study of beta chain features in type 1 diabetes (dated by TCRdb to between 2017 and 2018). Regarding the research as a whole: Patients and healthy donors did not differ in mean age, gender distribution, total cell number or subset yield. In the study, TCRB repertoires of sorted circulating CD4+ T cell subsets from recently diagnosed type 1 diabetes patients were compared with those of matched healthy donors. Naive and central memory subsets were obtained from all 30 or so donors, but regulatory and stem cell-like memory subsets were isolated from only 8 patients and 8 healthy donors. A total of 107,917,701 sorted cells were examined across all samples, and a strong correlation was observed between cell number per subset and RNA yield.

The High Capacity cDNA Reverse Transcription Kit was used to reverse transcribe all of the isolated RNA, meaning that expressed TCRB transcripts were what got sequenced. Naive, central memory and regulatory T cell samples underwent deep immunoSEQ sequencing, averaging around 4 million total reads per sample. Sorted cells were lysed in RLT buffer, and RNA was extracted using DNase-treated RNeasy Micro or Mini kits according to cell number. To prevent cross-contamination, each cell subset was processed individually, whereas patient and healthy donor samples were processed jointly. Using the immunoSEQ multiplex PCR, TCRB sequences were amplified from cDNA into 87-bp fragments spanning the CDR3 region. Sequencing of the amplicons was done on the Illumina HiSeq platform. Under the source paper's analysis protocol: PCR bias was computationally corrected using synthetic template baselines, reads within Hamming distance 2 were collapsed, and singletons that could not be merged were discarded. Reads were aligned against IMGT so that V, D and J genes, CDR3 length and insertions or deletions at six rearrangement sites could be assigned. Within each subset, clonotype counts were normalized to the number of sorted cells before true diversity and Gini coefficients were calculated with the tcR R package. The overlap coefficient, calculated on TCRB nucleotide sequences, was used to measure repertoire sharing. The table comes from immuneACCESS by way of TCRdb, which keeps in-frame sequences with V and J called. Part of the clones is missing from these tables; in studies checked, under half for an unresolved V gene and the rest for unknown reasons. Clone size and V and J calls were adopted from that table, with D and trimming inferred from the DNA. The sample records 120,000 or so clones, about 18% of which are singletons. The top ten hold 2.6% of the sample.

The paper as a whole reports these results and caveats: Patients with type 1 diabetes made fewer insertions and deleted more nucleotides at VDJ recombination sites, implying thymic rearrangement abnormalities. Because the HLA sub-analyses included only small numbers of individuals, any influence of HLA type on TCRB rearrangement was left unresolved. Naive, central memory and regulatory TCRB repertoires appeared more similar among patients than among healthy donors. Because cDNA was sequenced instead of genomic DNA, highly expressing activated cells could be over-represented, though the groups showed no difference in activation or CD3 levels. A moderate but significant shortening of TCRB CDR3 length was observed in type 1 diabetes patients in all four CD4+ subsets. PCR might favor shorter templates, but patient and control samples were amplified and corrected together, so any skew would affect both groups equally.

Taken from the germline V gene (reference sequence), the CDR1 and CDR2 loops are LNHDA and SQIVND. The junction shows trimming of 4 bases on V and 6 bases on J, plus 9 bases between the germline ends. The CDR3 has 13 amino acids, counting the end cysteine and phenylalanine. The CDR3 DNA has 39 bases and is translated from base 1. Turning to this clone: Its antigen is not yet known. No qualities accompany the bases; no much larger clone lies one base away.

Each donor gave one peripheral blood draw, about 110 mL on average, collected into heparinised tubes. Naive, central memory, regulatory and stem cell-like memory CD4+ T cells were sorted on a BD FACSAria II using a panel including CD45RO, CCR7, CD25, CD127, CD95 and CD27. A purity above 95% was achieved for all sorted populations. PBMCs were isolated immediately by Lymphoprep density gradient centrifugation and stained directly without culture. So that batch effects would be minimized, each experiment stained and sorted samples in pairs, pairing one healthy donor with one patient. The sequence is built from TRBV19 and TRBJ2-2, with the D gene possibly TRBD1 or TRBD2, each one fitting 5 bases. This receptor was identified in a man in his late teens or twenties with type 1 diabetes. Material: central memory CD4+ T cells from blood. DNA sequence: TGTGCCAGTAGTACCGGGACGGCCGGGGAGCTGTTTTTT. It codes for CASSTGTAGELFF. With the rest looked up from the reference TRBV19 and TRBJ2-2 genes rather than sequenced, the full variable domain is DGGITQSPKYLFRKEGQNVTLSCEQNLNHDAMYWYRQDPGQGLRLIYYSQIVNDFQKGDIAEGYSVSREKKESFPLTVTSAQKNPTAFYLCASSTGTAGELFFGEGSRLTVL.